The TCR beta chain under discussion was sequenced for a study of T cells in Graves' hyperthyroidism and ophthalmopathy. Study results and limitations: Blood also held most thyroid clonotypes expanded beyond 0.001.

Many counts were recorded for this clonotype. Its specificity is not known. The CDR3 is made up of 13 amino acids. CDR1 SGHVS and CDR2 FQNEAQ come from the germline V gene. The ends were cut back, 1 base at V and 4 bases at J, with 7 bases in the middle. Clinical symptoms, serum thyroxine, TRAb, thyroid ultrasound and orbital computed tomography established diagnosis. Amplified TCR beta CDR3 regions came from RNA transcripts. HTBI primers were used for first-round RT-PCR of the TCR CDR3. TCRdb re-derived calls from the multiplex PCR reads in MiXCR, one entry per CDR3 protein. There are approximately 320,000 distinct CDR3 sequences in the sample; approximately 15% occur only once, and around 35% lies in the top ten.

The J gene is TRBJ2-5, the V gene TRBV7-8, with a tentative D call TRBD2 (5 bases). This sequence originates from a man aged 30 to 39 with Graves' hyperthyroidism. Material: blood. This CDR3 is CASSLGAGETQYF. Written as DNA, the CDR3 is TGTGCCAGCAGCTTAGGGGCGGGAGAGACCCAGTACTTC.